Presented here are 27 T cell receptor beta chains from one specimen sequenced in a study of blood T cell repertoires in COVID-19. The table came from immunoSEQ multiplex PCR; TCRdb's copy has only in-frame clones and leaves some out. Among roughly 250,000 clones listed, more than 65% were seen once. Sequences were obtained from peripheral blood. The receptors were gathered from a middle-aged woman with active or convalescent COVID-19.

Here the CDR3 DNA reads TGTGCCAGCAGCTGGGACAGGCCGGACGGCTACACCTTC. Its translation: CASSWDRPDGYTF. The chain uses TRBV5-6 and TRBJ1-2; the match to TRBD1 covers 8 bases. CDR3 length equals 13 residues. Germline lookup yields CDR1 SGHDT and CDR2 YYEEEE. With V trimmed by 3 bases and J by 8 bases, 6 bases remained unmatched.

V gene TRBV2 combines with J gene TRBJ2-4; 15 nucleotides align to TRBD2. Germline V gives CDR1 SNHLY, CDR2 FYNNEI. The CDR3 loop spans 17 amino acids. The V gene end was trimmed by 8 bases and the J gene end by 0 bases; junction bases not matched to a gene: 5. CDR3 nucleotides: TGTGCCAGCGGACTAGCGGGGGGGCCGGGAGCCAAAAACATTCAGTACTTC. Its translation: CASGLAGGPGAKNIQYF.

The chain has TRBV14 and TRBJ2-2; D perhaps matches TRBD2 (5 bases). CDR1 and CDR2 from the germline V gene are SGHDN and FVKESK. This CDR3 has 16 residues. Trimming shortened V by 2 bases and J by 2 bases, and 12 bases separated the two germline ends. CDR3 sequence (DNA): TGTGCCAGCAGCCAACGGGAAGAGGAAAACACCGGGGAGCTGTTTTTT. Translated: CASSQREEENTGELFF.

This clone was counted once. The chain carries TRBV15 and TRBJ1-3; D remains ambiguous. Germline-derived CDR1 and CDR2 are LNHNV and YYDKDF (reference sequence). V was pared by 0 bases and J by 0 bases, with 12 bases between. This CDR3 is 17 amino acids long. CDR3 nucleotide sequence: TGTGCCACCAGCAGAGATCTGGGCATCAGCTCTGGAAACACCATATATTTT. It is translated as CATSRDLGISSGNTIYF.

The V and J genes are TRBV7-2 and TRBJ1-3; 8 nucleotides match TRBD1. Per germline, CDR1 SGHTA and CDR2 FQGNSA. V trimming: 2 bases; J trimming: 6 bases; junction bases outside the gene matches: 6. The CDR3 extends over 15 amino acids. DNA of the CDR3: TGTGCCAGCAGCTTAATAGGACAGGGTTCAAACACCATATATTTT. Protein sequence: CASSLIGQGSNTIYF. Filled out from reference TRBV7-2 and TRBJ1-3, the complete variable domain reads GAGVSQSPSNKVTEKGKDVELRCDPISGHTALYWYRQSLGQGLEFLIYFQGNSAPDKSGLPSDRFSAERTGGSVSTLTIQRTQQEDSAVYLCASSLIGQGSNTIYFGEGSWLTVV.

The chain joins TRBV5-4 to TRBJ1-1; possible D gene TRBD1, 6 bases. Germline V CDR1 and CDR2: SGHNT, YYREEE (reference sequence). The CDR3 covers 14 residues. V gave up 10 bases and J gave up 0 bases, with 16 bases separating them. CDR3 in DNA: TGTGCCGGCCAGAGGGGGTATGTGAACACTGAAGCTTTCTTT. Translated, it gives CAGQRGYVNTEAFF.

This clone was found a few times. This chain links TRBV27 with TRBJ1-6; D is possibly TRBD1 (5 bases). This CDR3 contains 14 residues. CDR1 and CDR2 (germline): MNHEY, SMNVEV (reference sequence). Trimming cost V 4 bases and J 6 bases, with 10 bases left between them. In nucleotides, the CDR3 is TGTGCCAGCAGTTCAGGGATCGCTAATTCACCCCTCCACTTT. Its protein product is CASSSGIANSPLHF.

This clone was found a few times. The rearrangement joins TRBV28 to TRBJ1-3; D gene unclear. V gave up 2 bases and J gave up 5 bases, with 10 bases separating them. There are 14 residues in the CDR3. Germline V gene lookup returns CDR1 MDHEN and CDR2 SYDVKM. The CDR3 region has the DNA TGTGCCAGCAGTTTACAGGCTTCAAGAAACACCATATATTTT. Translating gives CASSLQASRNTIYF.

The rearrangement uses TRBV5-1 and TRBJ1-5; D uncertain. V was trimmed by 0 bases and J by 9 bases, leaving 16 bases between them. The V gene's germline CDR1 is SGHRS and CDR2 YFSETQ. The CDR3 is 15 amino acids. CDR3 region: CASSLDGVGPGPQHF. CDR3 DNA: TGCGCCAGCAGCTTGGACGGGGTCGGTCCAGGGCCCCAGCATTTT.

CDR3 bases: TGTGCCAGCAGCGTCGGCACAGCCAACTATGGCTACACCTTC. This gives the protein CASSVGTANYGYTF. The rearrangement joins TRBV9 to TRBJ1-2, with D hard to call. The germline V and J ends were trimmed by 2 bases and 2 bases, with 10 bases remaining between them. CDR1 and CDR2 from the germline V gene are SGDLS and YYNGEE. The CDR3 totals 14 residues.

The CDR3 is CSGGTGVTGELFF. CDR3 in DNA: TGCAGCGGTGGGACAGGGGTCACCGGGGAGCTGTTTTTT. The rearrangement uses TRBV29-1 and TRBJ2-2; TRBD1 aligns across 10 bases. The CDR3 is 13 amino acids. Looked up from germline, CDR1 is SQVTM and CDR2 is ANQGSEA. Trimming at V came to 7 bases and at J to 4 bases, leaving 3 bases not matched to a gene.

This clone was observed at least ten times. V is TRBV5-1 and J is TRBJ2-3; 9 bases map to TRBD2. From germline, CDR1 is SGHRS and CDR2 YFSETQ. Germline trimming cut 4 bases from V and 1 base from J; bases unmatched to any gene: 7. The CDR3 extends over 16 amino acids. The CDR3 DNA reads TGCGCCAGCAGCAACACTAAGCGGGGGGGCACAGATACGCAGTATTTT. The encoded protein is CASSNTKRGGTDTQYF.

This chain uses TRBV11-2 with TRBJ2-4; perhaps TRBD1 as D (6 bases). The length of the CDR3 is 16 residues. The germline V and J ends were trimmed by 5 bases and 0 bases, with 14 bases remaining between them. Germline CDR1 and CDR2: SGHAT and FQNNGV. CDR3 sequence reads: CASSLLTGIAKNIQYF. The CDR3 DNA reads as TGTGCCAGCAGCCTATTAACAGGGATAGCCAAAAACATTCAGTACTTC.

This chain joins TRBV5-5 and TRBJ2-7; 8 positions match TRBD2. After removal of 0 bases from V and 4 bases from J, the junction contained 3 bases not matched to a gene. The CDR3 spans 14 residues. Germline loops: CDR1 SGHKS, CDR2 YYEKEE (reference sequence). The CDR3 coding sequence is TGTGCCAGCAGCTTGGTCCGGGGGGGTTACGAGCAGTACGTC. It specifies CASSLVRGGYEQYV.

This rearrangement joins TRBV4-1 to TRBJ1-1; TRBD1 matches at 7 bases. In germline, CDR1 is MGHRA, CDR2 YSYEKL. The CDR3 has 15 amino acids. Losses at the gene ends were 4 bases for V and 1 base for J; bases not matched to a gene: 6. CDR3 amino acids: CASSPRDSSNTEAFF. As DNA, the CDR3 is TGCGCCAGCAGCCCCAGGGACAGCTCGAACACTGAAGCTTTCTTT.

The chain links TRBV28 to TRBJ2-7, with a tentative D call TRBD1 (5 bases). The CDR3 length is 12 residues. Germline V CDR1 and CDR2: MDHEN, SYDVKM. Deletions cut 11 bases from V and 2 bases from J, with 13 bases between. DNA of the CDR3: TGTGCCGCGGCAGACAGAGCCTACGAGCAGTACGTC. Protein: CAAADRAYEQYV.

This chain joins TRBV3-1 (or the pseudogene TRBV3-2) and TRBJ2-3; TRBD2 aligns across 8 bases. The CDR3 length is 13 residues. The junction had 0 bases not matched to a gene; V was cut back by 4 bases and J by 3 bases. The V gene's germline CDR1 is LGHDT and CDR2 YNNKEL (reference sequence). This CDR3 is CASSPGGTDTQYF. The DNA for the CDR3 is TGTGCCAGCAGCCCGGGGGGGACAGATACGCAGTATTTT.

This clone was recorded only once. The genes are TRBV18 and TRBJ1-2; D uncertain. This CDR3 is built from 11 residues. Trimming left V 5 bases short and J 8 bases short, with 9 bases between. Germline V CDR1 and CDR2: KGHSH, LQKENI. This chain's CDR3 is CASSSTEGYTF. CDR3 DNA sequence: TGTGCCAGCTCAAGTACAGAGGGCTACACCTTC.

The CDR3 is CASSLKTGPGNTIYF. CDR3 DNA sequence: TGCGCCAGCAGCTTGAAGACAGGCCCTGGAAACACCATATATTTT. This chain uses TRBV5-1 with TRBJ1-3; D possibly corresponds to TRBD1 (6 bases). Germline V gene sequence: CDR1 SGHRS, CDR2 YFSETQ. Trimming stripped 1 base from V and 2 bases from J, with 10 bases between. The CDR3 sequence is 15 residues long.

J is TRBJ1-1 and V is TRBV4-1, with 7 bases identical to TRBD1. Germline V gene data show CDR1 as MGHRA and CDR2 as YSYEKL. V gave up 4 bases and J gave up 3 bases; unmatched junction bases: 8. CDR3 length equals 15 residues. In DNA form, the CDR3 reads TGCGCCAGCAGCCCCACAGGGGTTGGCGACACTGAAGCTTTCTTT. Residues: CASSPTGVGDTEAFF.

The CDR3 sequence is CASSPTAGATYTGELFF. CDR3 sequence (DNA): TGTGCCAGCAGCCCGACGGCAGGGGCGACCTACACCGGGGAGCTGTTTTTT. The J gene is TRBJ2-2, the V gene TRBV7-3; a possible D gene is TRBD1 (6 bases). This CDR3 is 17 amino acids long. The germline V gene has CDR1 SGHTA and CDR2 FQGTGA. V was pared by 5 bases and J by 3 bases, with 19 bases between.

The V call is TRBV12-3 or TRBV12-4, the J call TRBJ1-2, with D hard to call. The CDR3 length is 12 residues. Deletions cut 5 bases from V and 4 bases from J, with 8 bases between. CDR3 loop: CASSPVVYGYTF. CDR3 DNA sequence: TGTGCCAGCAGTCCTGTTGTCTATGGCTACACCTTC.

This clone was detected once. CDR3 sequence reads: CASSFGRENTGELFF. The CDR3, as DNA: TGTGCCAGCAGCTTCGGACGGGAGAACACCGGGGAGCTGTTTTTT. V usage is TRBV9 and J usage is TRBJ2-2; D possibly corresponds to TRBD2 (5 bases). The CDR3 covers 15 residues. The V gene lost 4 bases and the J gene lost 1 base, with 11 bases spanning the gap. The V gene's germline CDR1 is SGDLS and CDR2 YYNGEE.

This clone showed up just once. CDR3: CASSGTSGGRETQYF. The CDR3 bases are TGTGCCAGCAGCGGGACTAGCGGGGGGCGAGAGACCCAGTACTTC. This chain links TRBV9 with TRBJ2-5; 14 bases match TRBD2. The germline V gene has CDR1 SGDLS and CDR2 YYNGEE. V gave up 3 bases and J gave up 4 bases; unmatched junction bases: 2. This CDR3 is 15 amino acids long.

The count of this clone is one. This chain connects TRBV4-2 to TRBJ1-1; no definite D call. The CDR3 extends over 16 amino acids. The germline V and J ends were trimmed by 2 bases and 3 bases, with 16 bases remaining between them. In germline, CDR1 is LGHNA, CDR2 YNFKEQ. The CDR3 sequence is CASSQSPARGDTEAFF. CDR3 coding DNA: TGTGCCAGCAGCCAATCCCCGGCTAGAGGCGACACTGAAGCTTTCTTT.

This clone appeared a single time. The V and J genes are TRBV7-2 and TRBJ1-6, with D possibly TRBD1 on 6 matching bases. Trimming removed 4 bases from V and 7 bases from J, with 14 bases in between. The CDR3 runs 15 residues. Germline CDR1 and CDR2: SGHTA and FQGNSA. The CDR3 sequence: CASSWGLGANSPLHF. The CDR3 DNA sequence: TGTGCCAGCAGCTGGGGTTTGGGGGCGAATTCACCCCTCCACTTT.

The rearrangement uses TRBV5-1 and TRBJ1-1; D not certain. The CDR3 totals 14 residues. Trimming took 0 bases from V and 4 from J, leaving 10 bases between them. Germline lookup yields CDR1 SGHRS and CDR2 YFSETQ. CDR3 region: CASSLAGSATEAFF. The CDR3 DNA reads as TGCGCCAGCAGCTTGGCGGGGTCGGCCACTGAAGCTTTCTTT.